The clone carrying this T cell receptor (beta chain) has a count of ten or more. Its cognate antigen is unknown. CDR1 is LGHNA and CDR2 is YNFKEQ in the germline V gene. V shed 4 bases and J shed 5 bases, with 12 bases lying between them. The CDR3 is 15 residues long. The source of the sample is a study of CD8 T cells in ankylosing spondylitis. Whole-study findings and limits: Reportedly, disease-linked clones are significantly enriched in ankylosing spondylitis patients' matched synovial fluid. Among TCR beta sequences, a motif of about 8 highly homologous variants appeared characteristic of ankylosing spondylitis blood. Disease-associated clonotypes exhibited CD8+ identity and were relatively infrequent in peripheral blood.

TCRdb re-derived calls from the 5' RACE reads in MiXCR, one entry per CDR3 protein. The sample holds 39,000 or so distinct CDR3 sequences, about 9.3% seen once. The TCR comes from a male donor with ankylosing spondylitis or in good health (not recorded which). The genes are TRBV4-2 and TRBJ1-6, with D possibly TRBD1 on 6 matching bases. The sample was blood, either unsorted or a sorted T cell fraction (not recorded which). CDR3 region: CASSPEGEDNSPLHF. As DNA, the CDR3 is TGTGCCAGCAGCCCAGAGGGGGAGGATAATTCACCCCTCCACTTT.